These 20 T cell receptor beta chains came from one sample sequenced in a study of OX40 agonist ivuxolimab in advanced cancers. Produced via immunoSEQ multiplex PCR; TCRdb's table is partial and in-frame only. The data show 75,000 to 80,000 clones, around four fifths seen once. The starting material was CD4+ or CD8+ T cells sorted from blood, obtained in a trial of the OX40 agonist ivuxolimab. All receptors derive from an adult with an advanced solid tumor such as melanoma, head and neck, liver or kidney cancer.

The chain recombines TRBV5-1 with TRBJ2-3, with 11 bases lining up with TRBD2. This CDR3 has 15 residues. Germline CDR1 is SGHRS and CDR2 is YFSETQ. J gave up 5 bases and V 3 bases, and 5 bases lay outside the gene matches. CDR3 region: CASSSGLAGKDTQYF. Written as DNA, the CDR3 is TGCGCCAGCAGCTCAGGACTAGCGGGTAAAGATACGCAGTATTTT.

V and J are TRBV15 and TRBJ1-2; D gene unclear. CDR1 and CDR2 (germline): LNHNV, YYDKDF (reference sequence). The CDR3 loop spans 15 amino acids. The germline V and J ends were trimmed by 0 bases and 5 bases, with 13 bases remaining between them. The CDR3 protein is CATSRDRKEGYGYTF. DNA for the CDR3: TGTGCCACCAGCAGAGATCGGAAGGAGGGTTATGGCTACACCTTC.

V usage is TRBV6-5 and J usage is TRBJ2-7, with D hard to call. The CDR3 has 13 residues. Trimming stripped 5 bases from V and 6 bases from J, with 14 bases between. Germline CDR1 MNHEY, CDR2 SVGAGI. CDR3 coding DNA: TGTGCCAGCAGTGAGGACGGACCGGGCGAGCAGTACTTC. It specifies CASSEDGPGEQYF.

The chain is built from TRBV7-9 and TRBJ1-1, with 10 nucleotides matching TRBD1. There are 16 residues in the CDR3. In germline, CDR1 is SEHNR, CDR2 FQNEAQ (reference sequence). V was clipped by 2 bases and J by 4 bases; unmatched bases: 7. CDR3 bases: TGTGCCAGCAGCTTACCCTCGACAGGGGGCCGCACTGAAGCTTTCTTT. Its protein product is CASSLPSTGGRTEAFF. Supplemented by reference TRBV7-9 and TRBJ1-1, the full variable domain reads DTGVSQNPRHKITKRGQNVTFRCDPISEHNRLYWYRQTLGQGPEFLTYFQNEAQLEKSRLLSDRFSAERPKGSFSTLEIQRTEQGDSAMYLCASSLPSTGGRTEAFFGQGTRLTVV.

The CDR3 coding sequence is TGCGCCAGCAGCTTGGCCCCGGACTCAGGCGAGACCCAGTACTTC. This gives the protein CASSLAPDSGETQYF. The J gene is TRBJ2-5, the V gene TRBV5-1; a weak D match, TRBD2 (5 bases). Trimming removed 0 bases at V and 5 bases at J, with 14 bases between. From germline, CDR1 is SGHRS and CDR2 YFSETQ. The CDR3 spans 15 residues. The variable domain in full, with the rest retrieved from reference TRBV5-1 and TRBJ2-5, is KAGVTQTPRYLIKTRGQQVTLSCSPISGHRSVSWYQQTPGQGLQFLFEYFSETQRNKGNFPGRFSGRQFSNSRSEMNVSTLELGDSALYLCASSLAPDSGETQYFGPGTRLLVL.

The table lists this clone with a few counts. The J gene is TRBJ2-3, the V gene TRBV14, with D possibly TRBD1 on 5 matching bases. The CDR3 has 13 residues. CDR1 and CDR2 from the germline V gene are SGHDN and FVKESK. The V end was cut by 0 bases, the J end by 8 bases, with 9 bases between. CDR3 coding DNA: TGTGCCAGCAGCCAAGATTTAGGGGTTACGCAGTATTTT. This sequence encodes CASSQDLGVTQYF.

CDR3 residues: CASRSGGLEQYF. CDR3 nucleotides: TGTGCCAGCAGGTCAGGGGGCTTAGAGCAGTACTTC. The gene calls are TRBV2 and TRBJ2-7; TRBD1 matches 8 bases. Germline V lookup: CDR1 SNHLY, CDR2 FYNNEI. The ends lost 6 bases at V and 7 bases at J; junction bases unmatched: 5. The CDR3 length is 12 residues.

V is TRBV30 and J is TRBJ1-1; unclear D gene. V was shortened by 2 bases and J by 0 bases, with 7 bases between the two germline ends. The germline gives CDR1 GTSNPN, CDR2 SVGIG (reference sequence). CDR3 length: 13 residues. This CDR3 reads CAWSPDLNTEAFF. The CDR3 DNA reads as TGTGCCTGGAGTCCTGACCTGAACACTGAAGCTTTCTTT.

The chain recombines TRBV5-1 with TRBJ2-7; 8 nucleotides align to TRBD1. CDR1 and CDR2 (germline): SGHRS, YFSETQ. CDR3 length: 16 amino acids. V gave up 4 bases and J gave up 8 bases; unmatched junction bases: 17. CDR3 coding DNA: TGCGCCAGCAGCGTGGGACAGGCTGTTGGGCCTACGCAGCAGTACTTC. Translating gives CASSVGQAVGPTQQYF. Variable domain in full (rest from reference TRBV5-1 and TRBJ2-7): KAGVTQTPRYLIKTRGQQVTLSCSPISGHRSVSWYQQTPGQGLQFLFEYFSETQRNKGNFPGRFSGRQFSNSRSEMNVSTLELGDSALYLCASSVGQAVGPTQQYFGPGTRLTVT.

The genes are TRBV28 and TRBJ1-2; D is unresolved. Germline CDR1 and CDR2: MDHEN and SYDVKM. The CDR3 extends over 13 amino acids. The V end lost 3 bases, the J end lost 3 bases, and 8 bases lay between the germline ends. The CDR3 loop reads CASSLPTYYGYTF. The CDR3 DNA sequence: TGTGCCAGCAGTTTGCCAACATACTATGGCTACACCTTC.

The chain carries TRBV6-4 and TRBJ2-5; 7 bases agree with TRBD2. V shed 3 bases and J 9 bases; nucleotides not matched to a gene: 7. Germline assignment: CDR1 MRHNA and CDR2 SNTAGT. This CDR3 is 13 amino acids long. The CDR3 DNA sequence: TGTGCCAGCAGTGAAGGGGCAGGGAGGGCCCAGTACTTC. Amino acids: CASSEGAGRAQYF.

This clone has a single count. This chain uses TRBV5-1 with TRBJ1-1; weak D call: TRBD1 (6 bases). Between the trimmed V and J ends, which lost 3 bases and 2 bases, there was a span of 11 bases. Germline CDR1 and CDR2: SGHRS and YFSETQ. The CDR3 runs 14 residues. The CDR3 DNA reads TGCGCCAGCAGCTGGACAGCCCTTAACACTGAAGCTTTCTTT. Its translation is CASSWTALNTEAFF.

The chain couples TRBV5-1 to TRBJ2-2; 7 bases match TRBD2. This CDR3 has 14 residues. Trimming took 6 bases from V and 6 from J; bases not matched to a gene: 8. The germline CDR1 and CDR2 sequences are SGHRS and YFSETQ. The CDR3 here is CASNGGGSAGELFF. In DNA, the CDR3 is TGCGCCAGCAATGGGGGAGGGAGCGCCGGGGAGCTGTTTTTT. Supplemented by reference TRBV5-1 and TRBJ2-2, the full variable domain reads KAGVTQTPRYLIKTRGQQVTLSCSPISGHRSVSWYQQTPGQGLQFLFEYFSETQRNKGNFPGRFSGRQFSNSRSEMNVSTLELGDSALYLCASNGGGSAGELFFGEGSRLTVL.

This sequence joins TRBV7-3 and TRBJ2-1; TRBD1 is a possible D gene (5 bases). The CDR3 covers 14 residues. V shed 5 bases and J shed 3 bases, with 11 bases lying between them. Germline values: CDR1 SGHTA, CDR2 FQGTGA. CDR3 amino acids: CASSPTRDYNEQFF. The CDR3 DNA follows: TGTGCCAGCAGCCCTACCAGGGACTACAATGAGCAGTTCTTC.

J is TRBJ2-5 and V is TRBV5-1; D is ambiguous. The CDR3 sequence is 14 residues long. The V and J ends lost 3 bases and 4 bases respectively, with 13 bases between them. Germline-derived CDR1 and CDR2 are SGHRS and YFSETQ. CDR3 DNA sequence: TGCGCCAGCAGCTGGGTCGGCGGCGCAGAGACCCAGTACTTC. It codes for CASSWVGGAETQYF. Full variable domain (remainder filled in from reference TRBV5-1 and TRBJ2-5): KAGVTQTPRYLIKTRGQQVTLSCSPISGHRSVSWYQQTPGQGLQFLFEYFSETQRNKGNFPGRFSGRQFSNSRSEMNVSTLELGDSALYLCASSWVGGAETQYFGPGTRLLVL.

The V gene is TRBV7-2, the J gene TRBJ2-5, with D perhaps TRBD1 (5 bases). Germline assignment: CDR1 SGHTA and CDR2 FQGNSA. With 3 bases removed from V and 1 base from J, the gap between germline ends came to 9 bases. This CDR3 spans 14 amino acids. The CDR3 coding sequence is TGTGCCAGCAGCTTCCAAGGGGCCCAAGAGACCCAGTACTTC. This translates into CASSFQGAQETQYF.

In this sample, this clone turned up a few times. The CDR3 sequence is CASSATATNEKLFF. Written as DNA, the CDR3 is TGTGCCAGCAGCGCGACAGCCACTAATGAAAAACTGTTTTTT. This sequence joins TRBV9 and TRBJ1-4, with D perhaps matching TRBD1 (5 bases). Germline CDR1 reads SGDLS; CDR2 reads YYNGEE. The V end was cut by 3 bases, the J end by 2 bases, with 8 bases between. CDR3 length: 14 amino acids.

The rearrangement joins TRBV28 to TRBJ2-5; the match to TRBD1 covers 7 bases. Trimming removed 9 bases from V and 4 bases from J; junction bases left unmatched: 8. Germline-derived CDR1 and CDR2 are MDHEN and SYDVKM. The CDR3 is made up of 13 amino acids. CDR3 nucleotides: TGTGCCAGTGAAACGACAGGGACAGAGACCCAGTACTTC. It yields the protein CASETTGTETQYF.

The chain joins TRBV6-6 to TRBJ1-5; no reliable D call. Trimming stripped 0 bases from V and 4 bases from J, with 7 bases between. Germline V CDR1 and CDR2: MNHNY, SVGAGI (reference sequence). The CDR3 sequence is 14 residues long. CDR3 protein: CASSYSRGNQPQHF. Written as DNA, the CDR3 is TGTGCCAGCAGTTACTCGAGAGGGAATCAGCCCCAGCATTTT.

This CDR3 is CASSVSSGAGLGGETQYF. As DNA, the CDR3 is TGTGCCAGCAGCGTATCGTCTGGAGCAGGCCTCGGGGGGGAGACCCAGTACTTC. The rearrangement uses TRBV9 and TRBJ2-5, with 7 positions matching TRBD2. Trimming cost V 1 base and J 5 bases; bases outside gene matches: 17. The CDR3 consists of 18 residues. The V gene's germline CDR1 is SGDLS and CDR2 YYNGEE.